The 20 T cell receptor beta chains in this list originate from one sample, sequenced in a study of shared clonotypes between healthy human individuals. The method was immunoSEQ multiplex PCR; TCRdb's version includes in-frame clones alone and lacks a portion of them. The profile shows 550,000 to 700,000 clones, 60% to 75% of them singletons. Input material: memory CD4+ T cells sorted from blood. Subset defined: CD45RA-negative fraction. The source is a woman aged 25-40 years in good health.

This chain uses TRBV28 with TRBJ2-3, with D perhaps being TRBD1 or TRBD2 (5 bases each). Germline values: CDR1 MDHEN, CDR2 SYDVKM. There are 14 residues in the CDR3. Trimming pared 9 bases from V and 6 bases from J, leaving 19 bases between. CDR3 coding DNA: TGTGCCAGTCTCAATGCGGATTGGGGGGATACGCAGTATTTT. It codes for CASLNADWGDTQYF.

The chain is built from TRBV2 and TRBJ2-5; a weak D match, TRBD2 (5 bases). V was clipped by 6 bases and J by 5 bases, with 10 bases between them. The CDR3 totals 12 residues. CDR1 SNHLY and CDR2 FYNNEI come from the germline V gene. The CDR3 region has the DNA TGTGCCAGCAGCGGGATCCCGGAGACCCAGTACTTC. Encoded protein: CASSGIPETQYF.

The gene calls are TRBV10-3 and TRBJ1-5; TRBD1 is a possible D gene (6 bases). V gave up 10 bases and J gave up 3 bases, with 25 bases separating them. The length of the CDR3 is 17 residues. Germline CDR1 ENHRY, CDR2 SYGVKD. This CDR3 reads CASSQGGRVGVNQPQHF. DNA of the CDR3: TGTGCCAGCAGCCAAGGGGGGAGGGTAGGAGTCAATCAGCCCCAGCATTTT.

The sample holds one count of this clone. This chain uses TRBV28 with TRBJ2-7, with D unclear. Germline values: CDR1 MDHEN, CDR2 SYDVKM. Trimming removed 8 bases from V and 3 bases from J, with 5 bases in between. The CDR3 sequence is 10 residues long. CDR3 in amino acids: CASGFYEQYF. The CDR3 nucleotides read TGTGCCAGCGGGTTCTACGAGCAGTACTTC.

V gene TRBV25-1 combines with J gene TRBJ2-5, with 9 bases lining up with TRBD1. The length of the CDR3 is 14 residues. Germline-derived CDR1 and CDR2 are MGHDK and SYGVNS. The V gene end was trimmed by 5 bases and the J gene end by 5 bases; junction bases not matched to a gene: 6. The CDR3 DNA reads TGTGCCAGCAGTATAACAGGGGGCCTGGAGACCCAGTACTTC. Its translation: CASSITGGLETQYF.

V and J are TRBV2 and TRBJ1-2; D may be TRBD1 (5 bases). Per germline, CDR1 SNHLY and CDR2 FYNNEI. V lost 6 bases, J lost 3 bases, and 11 bases lay in between. The CDR3 length is 13 residues. DNA for the CDR3: TGTGCCAGCAGCCCCGGGGCGGACTATGGCTACACCTTC. Translating gives CASSPGADYGYTF.

A single count supports this clone. The gene calls are TRBV30 and TRBJ2-3; D might be TRBD1 (6 bases). The CDR3 sequence is 12 residues long. Trimming took off 5 bases at V and 2 bases at J, with 8 bases between the two ends. Germline loops: CDR1 GTSNPN, CDR2 SVGIG (reference sequence). The CDR3 reads CAWGTTTDTQYF. The CDR3 DNA follows: TGTGCCTGGGGGACAACCACAGATACGCAGTATTTT.

The chain couples TRBV10-2 to TRBJ2-7, with 9 nucleotides matching TRBD1. The CDR3 totals 14 residues. Germline V gene sequence: CDR1 WSHSY, CDR2 SAAADI. With 5 bases clipped from V and 5 bases from J, the junction kept 7 bases outside the gene matches. The CDR3 bases are TGCGCCAGCAGTAGACAGGGGGGTTGGAACGAGCAGTACTTC. It is translated as CASSRQGGWNEQYF.

The CDR3 nucleotides are TGTGCCTGGAGTGTACTCGTAGGGGCCTACAATGAGCAGTTCTTC. This sequence encodes CAWSVLVGAYNEQFF. This chain uses TRBV30 with TRBJ2-1, with D possibly being TRBD1 (5 bases). The CDR3 has 15 residues. Germline V lookup: CDR1 GTSNPN, CDR2 SVGIG (reference sequence). The V end was cut by 0 bases, the J end by 2 bases, with 11 bases between.

V gene TRBV7-9 combines with J gene TRBJ1-5, with D uncertain. Germline loops: CDR1 SEHNR, CDR2 FQNEAQ (reference sequence). The length of the CDR3 is 15 residues. V lost 1 base and J lost 7, with 14 bases in between. The CDR3 reads CASSLDSKDRQPQHF. The CDR3 region has the DNA TGTGCCAGCAGCTTAGATTCGAAGGATCGGCAGCCCCAGCATTTT.

The chain carries TRBV27 and TRBJ2-1, with D unclear. V lost 5 bases and J lost 1, with 21 bases in between. CDR3 length: 18 amino acids. The V gene's germline CDR1 is MNHEY and CDR2 SMNVEV (reference sequence). Here the CDR3 reads CASSLLTVRTQSYNEQFF. CDR3 DNA: TGTGCCAGCAGTCTCCTGACCGTCAGGACCCAATCCTACAATGAGCAGTTCTTC.

The rearrangement uses TRBV6-6 and TRBJ2-3; TRBD1 is a possible D gene (5 bases). The ends were cut back, 4 bases at V and 3 bases at J, with 14 bases in the middle. The CDR3 runs to 15 residues. The V gene's germline CDR1 is MNHNY and CDR2 SVGAGI (reference sequence). The chain's CDR3 is CASSWAGMGTDTQYF. CDR3 bases: TGTGCCAGCAGTTGGGCAGGGATGGGGACAGATACGCAGTATTTT.

As regards this clone: Additional DNA sequences in this sample encode the identical CDR3. V is TRBV18 and J is TRBJ1-1; no clear D gene. The CDR3 covers 12 residues. V shed 1 base and J shed 5 bases, with 5 bases lying between them. Germline CDR1 is KGHSH and CDR2 is LQKENI. The CDR3 nucleotides are TGTGCCAGCTCACCACTGGGTACTGAAGCTTTCTTT. It yields the protein CASSPLGTEAFF.

Only a few counts were recorded for this clone. V gene TRBV6-5 combines with J gene TRBJ2-1, with D tentatively TRBD1 or TRBD2 (6 bases each). This CDR3 has 13 residues. The germline gives CDR1 MNHEY, CDR2 SVGAGI. V was pared by 5 bases and J by 8 bases, with 13 bases between. DNA of the CDR3: TGTGCCAGCAGTGCCCGAGGGGGGTATGAGCAGTTCTTC. Its translation: CASSARGGYEQFF.

The rearrangement links TRBV7-9 to TRBJ2-1, with D tentatively TRBD1 (5 bases). V lost 4 bases, J lost 0 bases, and 13 bases lay in between. The CDR3 consists of 16 residues. The germline gives CDR1 SEHNR, CDR2 FQNEAQ (reference sequence). The CDR3 sequence is CASSSQGVSSYNEQFF. CDR3 DNA sequence: TGTGCCAGCAGCTCCCAGGGCGTGAGCTCCTACAATGAGCAGTTCTTC.

The chain is built from TRBV28 and TRBJ2-7; 7 nucleotides line up with TRBD1. There are 15 residues in the CDR3. CDR1 is MDHEN and CDR2 is SYDVKM in the germline V gene. The ends lost 6 bases at V and 0 bases at J; junction bases unmatched: 8. The CDR3 protein is CASRPVTGDSYEQYF. CDR3 coding DNA: TGTGCCAGCAGACCTGTTACAGGGGACTCCTACGAGCAGTACTTC.

The genes are TRBV2 and TRBJ2-1, with no clear D. CDR1 SNHLY and CDR2 FYNNEI come from the germline V gene. This CDR3 comprises 14 residues. V lost 3 bases and J lost 9, with 15 bases in between. The CDR3 DNA follows: TGTGCCAGCAGTGAGGCCCGAGTTGCATTTGAGCAGTTCTTC. Amino acids: CASSEARVAFEQFF.

This clone was counted a few times. V and J are TRBV7-2 and TRBJ2-5; 11 bases align to TRBD2. From germline, CDR1 is SGHTA and CDR2 FQGNSA. This CDR3 spans 16 amino acids. Trimming removed 6 bases from V and 7 bases from J; junction bases left unmatched: 13. Here the CDR3 reads CASSSRVSGRAVTQYF. CDR3 DNA: TGTGCCAGCAGTTCGAGGGTTAGCGGGAGGGCCGTGACCCAGTACTTC.

The chain is built from TRBV10-1 and TRBJ1-1, with no clear D. The germline gives CDR1 WNHNN, CDR2 SYGVQD (reference sequence). Trimming shortened V by 4 bases and J by 0 bases, and 21 bases separated the two germline ends. The CDR3 extends over 18 amino acids. CDR3 region: CASSGSGLMAQMNTEAFF. DNA of the CDR3: TGCGCCAGCAGTGGGTCCGGGCTTATGGCCCAAATGAACACTGAAGCTTTCTTT.

This rearrangement joins TRBV7-3 to TRBJ2-1; TRBD2 matches at 9 bases. V lost 5 bases to trimming and J lost 4 bases; unmatched junction nucleotides: 6. This CDR3 spans 15 amino acids. The germline CDR1 and CDR2 sequences are SGHTA and FQGTGA. CDR3 in DNA: TGTGCCAGCAGCCCTAGCGGGACCGCATACAATGAGCAGTTCTTC. Translated: CASSPSGTAYNEQFF.